The subject of this entry is one T cell receptor beta chain. Primed by a sample-barcoded 5' primer and a J-beta primer mix, a second PCR proceeded for about 7 to 11 cycles. Each CDR3 protein gets one entry after TCRdb re-called the 5' RACE reads with MiXCR. The repertoire holds about 840,000 distinct CDR3 sequences, roughly 29% seen once, with around 9.6% in the top ten. Germline V lookup: CDR1 MDHEN, CDR2 SYDVKM. The CDR3 has 13 amino acids. V lost 5 bases to trimming and J lost 6 bases, with 11 bases between them. The sample comes from a study of blood T cells in healthy people across ages. The sample was also linked to a second study, of T cells of mothers and their children. That work adds: cDNA synthesis used all extracted RNA, roughly 1.5 ug per 15 ul.

This clonotype was sampled from a woman aged 35 to 49 in good health. The V and J genes are TRBV28 and TRBJ1-5; D is undetermined. Material: blood. The CDR3 protein is CASSPRPRQPQHF. In DNA form, the CDR3 reads TGTGCCAGCAGTCCCCGGCCTCGTCAGCCCCAGCATTTT.